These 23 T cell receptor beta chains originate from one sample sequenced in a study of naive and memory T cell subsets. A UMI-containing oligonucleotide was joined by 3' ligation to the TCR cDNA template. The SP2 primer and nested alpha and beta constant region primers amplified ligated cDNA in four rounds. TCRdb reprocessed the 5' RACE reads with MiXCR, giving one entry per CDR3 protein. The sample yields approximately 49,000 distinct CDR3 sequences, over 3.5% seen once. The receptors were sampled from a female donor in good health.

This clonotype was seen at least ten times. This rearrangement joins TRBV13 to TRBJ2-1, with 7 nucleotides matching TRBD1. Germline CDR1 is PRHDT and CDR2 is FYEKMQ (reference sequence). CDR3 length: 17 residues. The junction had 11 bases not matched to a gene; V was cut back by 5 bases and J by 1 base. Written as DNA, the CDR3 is TGTGCCAGCAGCCCGACGTTAGGGGGACAGTCCTACAATGAGCAGTTCTTC. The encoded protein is CASSPTLGGQSYNEQFF.

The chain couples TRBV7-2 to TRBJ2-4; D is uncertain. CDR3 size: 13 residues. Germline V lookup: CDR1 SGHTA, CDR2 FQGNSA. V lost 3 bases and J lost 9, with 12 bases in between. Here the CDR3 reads CASSLGVGSIQYF. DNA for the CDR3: TGTGCCAGCAGCTTGGGCGTGGGGTCCATTCAGTACTTC. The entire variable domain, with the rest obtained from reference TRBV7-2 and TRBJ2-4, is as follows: GAGVSQSPSNKVTEKGKDVELRCDPISGHTALYWYRQSLGQGLEFLIYFQGNSAPDKSGLPSDRFSAERTGGSVSTLTIQRTQQEDSAVYLCASSLGVGSIQYFGAGTRLSVL.

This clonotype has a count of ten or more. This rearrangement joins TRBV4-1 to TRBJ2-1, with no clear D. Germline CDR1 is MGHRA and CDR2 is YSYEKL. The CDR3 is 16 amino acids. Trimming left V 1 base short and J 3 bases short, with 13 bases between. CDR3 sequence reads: CASSQVHSNVYNEQFF. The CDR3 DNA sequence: TGCGCCAGCAGCCAAGTGCACAGCAATGTCTACAATGAGCAGTTCTTC.

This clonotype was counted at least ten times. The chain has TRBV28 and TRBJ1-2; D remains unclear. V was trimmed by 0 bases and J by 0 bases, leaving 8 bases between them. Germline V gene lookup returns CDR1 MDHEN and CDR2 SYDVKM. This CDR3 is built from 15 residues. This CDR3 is CASSLWGSANYGYTF. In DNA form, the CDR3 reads TGTGCCAGCAGTTTATGGGGGTCAGCTAACTATGGCTACACCTTC.

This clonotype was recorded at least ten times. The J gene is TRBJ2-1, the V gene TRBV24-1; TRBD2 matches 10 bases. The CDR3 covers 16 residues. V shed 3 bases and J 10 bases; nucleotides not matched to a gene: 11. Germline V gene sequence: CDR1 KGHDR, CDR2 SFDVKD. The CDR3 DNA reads TGTGCCACCAGTGATACCAATAGCGGGAGGCCGGGGGAGCAGTTCTTC. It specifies CATSDTNSGRPGEQFF.

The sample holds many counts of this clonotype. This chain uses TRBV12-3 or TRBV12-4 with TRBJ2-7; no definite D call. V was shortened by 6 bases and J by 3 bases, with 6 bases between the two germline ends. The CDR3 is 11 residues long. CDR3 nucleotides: TGTGCCAGCAGCCTCCACTACGAGCAGTACTTC. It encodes CASSLHYEQYF.

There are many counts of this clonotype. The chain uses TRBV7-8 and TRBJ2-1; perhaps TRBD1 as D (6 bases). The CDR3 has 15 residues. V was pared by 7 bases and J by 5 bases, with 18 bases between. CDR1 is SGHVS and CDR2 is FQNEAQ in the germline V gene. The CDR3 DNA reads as TGTGCCAGCATTTTCAGTAGGGGACAAAACAATGAGCAGTTCTTC. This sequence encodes CASIFSRGQNNEQFF.

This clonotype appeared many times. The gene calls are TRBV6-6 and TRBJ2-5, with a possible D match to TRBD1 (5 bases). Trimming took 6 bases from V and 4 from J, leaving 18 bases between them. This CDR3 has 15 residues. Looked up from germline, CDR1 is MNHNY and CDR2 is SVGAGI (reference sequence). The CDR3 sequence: CASRTPDNRGETQYF. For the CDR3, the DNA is TGTGCCAGCAGGACACCAGACAATAGGGGAGAGACCCAGTACTTC.

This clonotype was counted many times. In nucleotides, the CDR3 is TGCAGTGCTAGAGATAGGGGAGACGTATATCAGCCCCAGCATTTT. This sequence encodes CSARDRGDVYQPQHF. The rearrangement links TRBV20-1 to TRBJ1-5, with a possible D match to TRBD1 (5 bases). Trimming cost V 0 bases and J 5 bases, with 14 bases left between them. The CDR3 loop spans 15 amino acids. The V gene's germline CDR1 is DFQATT and CDR2 SNEGSKA (reference sequence).

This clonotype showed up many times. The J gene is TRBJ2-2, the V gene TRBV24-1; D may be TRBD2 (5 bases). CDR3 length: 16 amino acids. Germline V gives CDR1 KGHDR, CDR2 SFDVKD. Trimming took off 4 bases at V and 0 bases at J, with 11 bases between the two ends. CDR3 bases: TGTGCCACCAGTGACCCCGACTACCCGAACACCGGGGAGCTGTTTTTT. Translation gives CATSDPDYPNTGELFF.

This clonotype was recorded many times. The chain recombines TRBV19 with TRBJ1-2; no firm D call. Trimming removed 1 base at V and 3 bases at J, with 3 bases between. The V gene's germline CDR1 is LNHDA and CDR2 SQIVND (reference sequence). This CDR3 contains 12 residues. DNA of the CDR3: TGTGCCAGTAGTATAGTAGACTATGGCTACACCTTC. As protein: CASSIVDYGYTF.

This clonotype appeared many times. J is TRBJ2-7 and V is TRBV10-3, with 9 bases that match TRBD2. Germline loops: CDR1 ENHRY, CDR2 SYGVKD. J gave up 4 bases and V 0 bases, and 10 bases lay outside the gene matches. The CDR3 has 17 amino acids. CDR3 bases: TGTGCCATCAGTGAGTCGTTTCTTAGCGGGAGAGGTTACGAGCAGTACTTC. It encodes CAISESFLSGRGYEQYF.

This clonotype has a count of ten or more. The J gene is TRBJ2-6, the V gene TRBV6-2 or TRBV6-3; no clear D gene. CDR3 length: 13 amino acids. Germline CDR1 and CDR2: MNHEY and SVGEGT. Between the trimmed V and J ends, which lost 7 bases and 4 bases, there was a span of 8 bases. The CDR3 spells CASMISGANVLTF. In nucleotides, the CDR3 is TGTGCCAGCATGATTTCCGGGGCCAACGTCCTGACTTTC.

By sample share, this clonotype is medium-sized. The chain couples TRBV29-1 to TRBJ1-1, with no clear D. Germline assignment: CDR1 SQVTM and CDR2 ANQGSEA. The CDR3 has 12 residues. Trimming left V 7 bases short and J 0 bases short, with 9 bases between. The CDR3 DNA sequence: TGCAGCGCGACCGCGGTGAACACTGAAGCTTTCTTT. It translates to CSATAVNTEAFF.

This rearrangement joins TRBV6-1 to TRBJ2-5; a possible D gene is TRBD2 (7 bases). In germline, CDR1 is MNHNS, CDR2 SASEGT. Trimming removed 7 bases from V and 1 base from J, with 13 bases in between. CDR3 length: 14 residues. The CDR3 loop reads CASILGGVQETQYF. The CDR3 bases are TGTGCCAGCATCTTAGGGGGGGTCCAAGAGACCCAGTACTTC.

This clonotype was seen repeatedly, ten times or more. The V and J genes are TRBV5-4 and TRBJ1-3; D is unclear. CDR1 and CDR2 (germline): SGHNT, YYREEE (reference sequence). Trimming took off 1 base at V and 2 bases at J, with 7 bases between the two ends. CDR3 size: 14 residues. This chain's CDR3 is CASSLIGAGNTIYF. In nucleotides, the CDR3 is TGTGCCAGCAGCTTGATAGGTGCTGGAAACACCATATATTTT.

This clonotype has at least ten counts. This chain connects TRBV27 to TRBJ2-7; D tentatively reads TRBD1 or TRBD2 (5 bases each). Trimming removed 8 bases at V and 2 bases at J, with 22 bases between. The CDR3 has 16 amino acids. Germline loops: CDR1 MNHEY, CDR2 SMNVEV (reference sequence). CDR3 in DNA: TGTGCCAGCGGGGGAGTCCGAGGGGTTTTAACCTACGAGCAGTACTTC. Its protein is CASGGVRGVLTYEQYF.

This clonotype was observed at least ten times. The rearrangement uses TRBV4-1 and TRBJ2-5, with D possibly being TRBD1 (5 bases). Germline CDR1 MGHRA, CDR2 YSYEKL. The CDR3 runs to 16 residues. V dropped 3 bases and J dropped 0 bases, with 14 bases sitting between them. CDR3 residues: CASSQGPENHQETQYF. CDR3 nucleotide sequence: TGCGCCAGCAGCCAGGGGCCAGAGAACCACCAAGAGACCCAGTACTTC.

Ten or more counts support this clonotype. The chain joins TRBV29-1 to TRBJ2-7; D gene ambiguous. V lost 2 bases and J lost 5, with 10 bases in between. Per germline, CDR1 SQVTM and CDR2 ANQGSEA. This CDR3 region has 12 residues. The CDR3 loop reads CSVEWPGDEQYF. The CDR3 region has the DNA TGCAGCGTTGAATGGCCCGGTGACGAGCAGTACTTC.

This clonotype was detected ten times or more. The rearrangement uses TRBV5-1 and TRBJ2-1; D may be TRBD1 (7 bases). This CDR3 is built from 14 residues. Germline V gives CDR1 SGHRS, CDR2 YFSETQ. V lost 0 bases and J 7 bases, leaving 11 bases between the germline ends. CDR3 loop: CASSLGQGGNEQFF. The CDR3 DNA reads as TGCGCCAGCAGCTTGGGTCAGGGGGGAAATGAGCAGTTCTTC.

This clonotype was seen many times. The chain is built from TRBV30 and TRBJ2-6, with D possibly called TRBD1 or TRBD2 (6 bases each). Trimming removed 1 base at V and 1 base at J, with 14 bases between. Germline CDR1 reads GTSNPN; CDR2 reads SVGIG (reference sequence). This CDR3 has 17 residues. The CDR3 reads CAWSGGARLSGANVLTF. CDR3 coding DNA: TGTGCCTGGAGTGGGGGGGCGCGTCTTTCTGGGGCCAACGTCCTGACTTTC.

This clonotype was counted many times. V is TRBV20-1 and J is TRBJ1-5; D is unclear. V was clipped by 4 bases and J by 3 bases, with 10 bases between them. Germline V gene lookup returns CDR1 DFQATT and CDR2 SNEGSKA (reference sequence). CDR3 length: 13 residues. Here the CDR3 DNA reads TGCAGTGCTAATGCTGGTTACAATCAGCCCCAGCATTTT. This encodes CSANAGYNQPQHF.

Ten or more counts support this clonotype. CDR3 sequence reads: CASSPGTVNHYGYTF. CDR3 sequence (DNA): TGTGCCAGCAGCCCTGGGACAGTGAACCACTATGGCTACACCTTC. V and J are TRBV7-2 and TRBJ1-2; TRBD1 agrees at 7 bases. The J segment lost 3 bases and the V segment lost 5 bases, leaving 9 bases of the junction unmatched. This CDR3 is built from 15 residues. In germline, CDR1 is SGHTA, CDR2 FQGNSA.